This entry concerns a single TCR beta chain. As originally analysed: Amplification of reference gene primers was used by the study to estimate nucleated cell counts. Libraries were prepared by immunoSEQ multiplex PCR; TCRdb keeps only in-frame clonotypes and omits some of them. The V and J calls and clone size are taken from that table; D and trimming were inferred from the DNA. The profile shows about 210,000 clones, roughly 84% of them singletons. V gave up 3 bases and J gave up 7 bases; unmatched junction bases: 12. The CDR3 runs to 15 residues. Germline V gene lookup returns CDR1 DFQATT and CDR2 SNEGSKA (reference sequence). These data belong to a study of blood T cell repertoires in COVID-19. Study-level background: In each case, the material was cDNA or gDNA derived from T cells, B-cell-depleted T cells, or PBMCs.

This sequence joins TRBV20-1 and TRBJ2-1; TRBD1 matches at 7 bases. Specimen: PBMCs or T cells enriched from blood (not recorded which). The sequence derives from a woman aged 25 to 39 who had been exposed to COVID-19. The CDR3 DNA is TGCAGTGCTAGTGAGTCGAGGGGGCCGGGGAATGAGCAGTTCTTC. Translation: CSASESRGPGNEQFF.